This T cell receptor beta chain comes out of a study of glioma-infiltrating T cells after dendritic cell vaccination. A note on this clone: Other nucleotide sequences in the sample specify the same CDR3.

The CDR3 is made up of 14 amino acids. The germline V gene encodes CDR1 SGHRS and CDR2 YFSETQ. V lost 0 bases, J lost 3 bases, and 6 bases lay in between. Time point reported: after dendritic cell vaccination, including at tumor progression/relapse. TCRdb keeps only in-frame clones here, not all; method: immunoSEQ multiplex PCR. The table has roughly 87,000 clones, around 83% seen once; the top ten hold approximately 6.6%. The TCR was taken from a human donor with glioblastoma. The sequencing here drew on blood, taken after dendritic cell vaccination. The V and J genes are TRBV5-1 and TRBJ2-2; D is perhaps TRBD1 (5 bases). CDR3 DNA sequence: TGCGCCAGCAGCTTGGTGACAGACACCGGGGAGCTGTTTTTT. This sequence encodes CASSLVTDTGELFF.